One and the same sample provided the 29 T cell receptor beta chains below, sequenced in a study of blood T cells in healthy people across ages. A second about 6 to 12 cycle PCR used barcoded and J-beta primers. In TCRdb, the 5' RACE reads were re-called with MiXCR into one record per CDR3 protein. The table lists hundreds of thousands of distinct CDR3 sequences, roughly three fifths of them singletons, with roughly 34% in the top ten. The sequencing sample was made of blood. Receptors originate from a man aged 55-75 years in good health.

The gene calls are TRBV5-1 and TRBJ2-5; 14 positions agree with TRBD2. The CDR3 is 16 residues long. Per the germline V gene, CDR1 is SGHRS and CDR2 is YFSETQ. V was pared by 4 bases and J by 2 bases, with 4 bases of the junction left unmatched. CDR3 in amino acids: CASSEGLAGVQETQYF. CDR3 DNA: TGCGCCAGCAGCGAGGGACTAGCGGGGGTTCAAGAGACCCAGTACTTC. Combining the CDR3 with reference TRBV5-1 and TRBJ2-5 gives the whole variable domain KAGVTQTPRYLIKTRGQQVTLSCSPISGHRSVSWYQQTPGQGLQFLFEYFSETQRNKGNFPGRFSGRQFSNSRSEMNVSTLELGDSALYLCASSEGLAGVQETQYFGPGTRLLVL.

This clonotype was recorded once. The chain employs TRBV15 and TRBJ1-4, with 7 bases aligning to TRBD1. Germline V gene data show CDR1 as LNHNV and CDR2 as YYDKDF (reference sequence). This CDR3 is 16 amino acids long. With 1 base clipped from V and 7 bases from J, the junction kept 9 bases outside the gene matches. CDR3 sequence: CATSRVGRGDREKLFF. The DNA for the CDR3 is TGTGCCACCAGCAGAGTGGGCAGGGGGGACCGTGAAAAACTGTTTTTT.

This rearrangement joins TRBV7-2 to TRBJ1-5; TRBD1 aligns across 7 bases. The CDR3 is made up of 13 amino acids. The V gene's germline CDR1 is SGHTA and CDR2 FQGNSA. V shed 5 bases and J 7 bases; nucleotides not matched to a gene: 5. The CDR3 coding sequence is TGTGCCAGCAGCAACGACAGGGACCAGCCCCAGCATTTT. This sequence encodes CASSNDRDQPQHF.

The genes are TRBV3-1 and TRBJ2-3; D ambiguous. V lost 4 bases and J lost 2, with 13 bases in between. This CDR3 has 15 amino acids. Germline V gene lookup returns CDR1 LGHDT and CDR2 YNNKEL (reference sequence). The CDR3 bases are TGTGCCAGCAGCCCGACCTGGCTATACACAGATACGCAGTATTTT. This sequence encodes CASSPTWLYTDTQYF.

This clonotype turned up a few times. The rearrangement links TRBV5-1 to TRBJ2-7; D possibly corresponds to TRBD2 (6 bases). The CDR3 contains 13 residues. V was cut by 3 bases and J by 9 bases, with 16 bases left in between. Germline V gene data show CDR1 as SGHRS and CDR2 as YFSETQ. CDR3 sequence (DNA): TGCGCCAGCAGCTCGGGGACTGGTCGGGGGCAGTACTTC. Encoded protein: CASSSGTGRGQYF.

V is TRBV20-1 and J is TRBJ2-7; TRBD2 might be the D (6 bases). Germline V gene data show CDR1 as DFQATT and CDR2 as SNEGSKA (reference sequence). CDR3 length equals 15 residues. V shed 3 bases and J shed 0 bases, with 15 bases lying between them. The CDR3 coding sequence is TGCAGTGCTAGGAGGGAGGCCTCGAGCTCCTACGAGCAGTACTTC. This sequence encodes CSARREASSSYEQYF.

The chain links TRBV12-3 or TRBV12-4 to TRBJ2-2; D may be TRBD2 (6 bases). Deletions cut 8 bases from V and 3 bases from J, with 10 bases between. This CDR3 spans 13 amino acids. In DNA form, the CDR3 reads TGTGCCAGCTCCGGGACTCACACCGGGGAGCTGTTTTTT. Translation: CASSGTHTGELFF.

This clonotype was detected a few times. The gene calls are TRBV28 and TRBJ2-5; TRBD2 might be the D (5 bases). This CDR3 has 13 residues. V dropped 4 bases and J dropped 8 bases, with 14 bases sitting between them. Germline V CDR1 and CDR2: MDHEN, SYDVKM. CDR3: CASSSLRGDTQYF. DNA of the CDR3: TGTGCCAGCAGTTCCCTTCGGGGAGACACCCAGTACTTC.

The chain uses TRBV10-3 and TRBJ2-7; no clear D. V was shortened by 3 bases and J by 2 bases, with 8 bases between the two germline ends. Germline V gene sequence: CDR1 ENHRY, CDR2 SYGVKD. This CDR3 spans 13 amino acids. CDR3 amino acids: CAISDVLTYEQYF. Written as DNA, the CDR3 is TGTGCCATCAGTGATGTGCTGACCTACGAGCAGTACTTC.

The chain links TRBV6-6 to TRBJ2-3; 7 bases line up with TRBD2. The trim removed 2 bases at V and 2 bases at J, leaving 7 bases unmatched. Germline lookup yields CDR1 MNHNY and CDR2 SVGAGI (reference sequence). This CDR3 region has 16 residues. The CDR3: CASSYGRDPLTDTQYF. The CDR3 coding sequence is TGTGCCAGCAGTTACGGGAGGGACCCTCTCACAGATACGCAGTATTTT.

The CDR3 DNA follows: TGTGCCAGCAGTCCACATTCCGGACAGAATAAAAGATTAGGCGCTTTCTTT. Translated, it gives CASSPHSGQNKRLGAFF. The V gene is TRBV12-3 or TRBV12-4, the J gene TRBJ1-1, with D perhaps matching TRBD1 (6 bases). V shed 5 bases and J shed 11 bases, with 30 bases lying between them. The CDR3 has 17 amino acids.

This chain connects TRBV6-5 to TRBJ2-3; D gene unclear. The CDR3 sequence is 12 residues long. V lost 6 bases and J 4 bases, leaving 8 bases between the germline ends. Germline CDR1 and CDR2: MNHEY and SVGAGI. CDR3 residues: CASRDQADTQYF. The CDR3, as DNA: TGTGCCAGCAGGGATCAAGCAGATACGCAGTATTTT.

V is TRBV5-1 and J is TRBJ1-2; D not resolved. The CDR3 loop spans 14 amino acids. Trimming left V 0 bases short and J 4 bases short, with 10 bases between. The germline CDR1 and CDR2 sequences are SGHRS and YFSETQ. CDR3 nucleotides: TGCGCCAGCAGCTTGGACCCGGGTGCCTATGGCTACACCTTC. Protein product: CASSLDPGAYGYTF.

The rearrangement joins TRBV12-3 or TRBV12-4 to TRBJ1-1; D unclear. The length of the CDR3 is 12 residues. Trimming removed 3 bases at V and 2 bases at J, with 4 bases between. The CDR3 reads CASSFPNTEAFF. The CDR3 nucleotides are TGTGCCAGCAGTTTCCCCAACACTGAAGCTTTCTTT.

The chain has TRBV15 and TRBJ2-5; maybe TRBD1 (5 bases). Germline V gene lookup returns CDR1 LNHNV and CDR2 YYDKDF (reference sequence). The CDR3 is 13 residues long. V dropped 9 bases and J dropped 1 base, with 12 bases sitting between them. CDR3: CATSEGAQETQYF. The DNA for the CDR3 is TGTGCCACATCCGAAGGGGCCCAAGAGACCCAGTACTTC. Looking up the rest from reference TRBV15 and TRBJ2-5 gives the full variable domain: DAMVIQNPRYQVTQFGKPVTLSCSQTLNHNVMYWYQQKSSQAPKLLFHYYDKDFNNEADTPDNFQSRRPNTSFCFLDIRSPGLGDTAMYLCATSEGAQETQYFGPGTRLLVL.

V is TRBV5-1 and J is TRBJ2-5, with unresolved D. The CDR3 spans 16 residues. The germline V gene encodes CDR1 SGHRS and CDR2 YFSETQ. Trimming removed 3 bases from V and 11 bases from J, with 26 bases in between. The CDR3 nucleotides are TGCGCCAGCAGCTGGAGACAATTGGTCCCCGTAGGAGAGCAGTACTTC. It translates to CASSWRQLVPVGEQYF.

The J gene is TRBJ2-7, the V gene TRBV29-1, with 8 bases identical to TRBD1. The germline gives CDR1 SQVTM, CDR2 ANQGSEA. V shed 0 bases, J shed 6 bases, and the junction held 4 bases outside the gene matches. There are 13 residues in the CDR3. CDR3 coding DNA: TGCAGCGTTGAAGAGGCACAGGGGGGCGAGCAGTACTTC. Translation: CSVEEAQGGEQYF.

J is TRBJ2-2 and V is TRBV29-1; possible D gene TRBD1, 6 bases. This CDR3 contains 14 residues. The germline V gene encodes CDR1 SQVTM and CDR2 ANQGSEA. This CDR3 reads CRGAGARDTGELFF. In nucleotides, the CDR3 is TGCAGAGGGGCAGGGGCGCGGGACACCGGGGAGCTGTTTTTT.

Here the CDR3 reads CASSEALRDTQYF. Here the CDR3 DNA reads TGTGCCAGCAGTGAAGCGCTTCGGGATACGCAGTATTTT. This chain joins TRBV2 and TRBJ2-3; no firm D call. V lost 0 bases and J 6 bases, leaving 7 bases between the germline ends. CDR1 and CDR2 from the germline V gene are SNHLY and FYNNEI. The CDR3 is 13 residues long. The whole variable domain, remainder taken from reference TRBV2 and TRBJ2-3, is EPEVTQTPSHQVTQMGQEVILRCVPISNHLYFYWYRQILGQKVEFLVSFYNNEISEKSEIFDDQFSVERPDGSNFTLKIRSTKLEDSAMYFCASSEALRDTQYFGPGTRLTVL.

J is TRBJ1-2 and V is TRBV10-3, with 10 bases fitting TRBD1. The CDR3 loop spans 13 amino acids. The J segment lost 7 bases and the V segment lost 4 bases, leaving 3 bases of the junction unmatched. CDR1 is ENHRY, CDR2 SYGVKD, per germline. The CDR3 region has the DNA TGTGCCATCAGTGGACAGGGGGCAGGTGGCTACACCTTC. Residues: CAISGQGAGGYTF.

This clonotype showed up just once. The CDR3 protein is CASSLAQGTPYEQYF. The CDR3 DNA reads as TGCGCCAGCAGCTTGGCCCAGGGAACTCCCTACGAGCAGTACTTC. The V gene is TRBV5-1, the J gene TRBJ2-7; perhaps TRBD1 as D (5 bases). Germline V lookup: CDR1 SGHRS, CDR2 YFSETQ. The V end was cut by 0 bases, the J end by 2 bases, with 12 bases between. CDR3 length equals 15 residues.

This clonotype was counted at least ten times. The V and J genes are TRBV7-2 and TRBJ2-7; D unclear. Germline V gene data show CDR1 as SGHTA and CDR2 as FQGNSA. The V end lost 1 base, the J end lost 0 bases, and 10 bases lay between the germline ends. The CDR3 extends over 15 amino acids. The CDR3 loop reads CASSLDIVRSYEQYF. DNA for the CDR3: TGTGCCAGCAGCTTAGATATAGTCCGCTCCTACGAGCAGTACTTC.

The chain joins TRBV6-5 to TRBJ2-7; TRBD1 matches 7 bases. The end of the DNA fits TRBJ2-5 better, so the J call may be wrong. This CDR3 is 16 amino acids long. Germline V gene sequence: CDR1 MNHEY, CDR2 SVGAGI. The CDR3 sequence: CASSYSTTGPMETQYF. The DNA of the CDR3 is TGTGCCAGCAGTTACTCCACGACAGGGCCAATGGAGACCCAGTACTTC.

The CDR3 region has the DNA TGTGCCAGCAGTTCCACGGAGGGGTATGGCTATGGCTACACCTTC. It codes for CASSSTEGYGYGYTF. The chain joins TRBV12-3 or TRBV12-4 to TRBJ1-2; perhaps TRBD1 as D (5 bases). Trimming shortened V by 4 bases and J by 4 bases, and 16 bases separated the two germline ends. The CDR3 sequence is 15 residues long.

This clonotype came up many times. The V call is TRBV28, the J call TRBJ2-7; D is ambiguous. Per the germline V gene, CDR1 is MDHEN and CDR2 is SYDVKM. The CDR3 contains 12 residues. The V end was cut by 2 bases, the J end by 3 bases, with 5 bases between. The CDR3 spells CASSLDNYEQYF. The CDR3 DNA reads as TGTGCCAGCAGTTTAGACAACTACGAGCAGTACTTC.

The chain joins TRBV2 to TRBJ2-5; D possibly matches TRBD1 or TRBD2 (5 bases each). V shed 3 bases and J shed 1 base, with 18 bases lying between them. Germline-derived CDR1 and CDR2 are SNHLY and FYNNEI. The CDR3 consists of 17 residues. In DNA form, the CDR3 reads TGTGCCAGCAGTGATGGGGGTATGCGCAGACCCCAAGAGACCCAGTACTTC. This gives the protein CASSDGGMRRPQETQYF.

The chain combines TRBV5-1 with TRBJ1-3, with D unclear. V lost 0 bases and J lost 5, with 18 bases in between. This CDR3 has 17 amino acids. The germline V gene encodes CDR1 SGHRS and CDR2 YFSETQ. As DNA, the CDR3 is TGCGCCAGCAGCTTGGTCCCCCCAGGCCAGAATAGAAACACCATATATTTT. Translated: CASSLVPPGQNRNTIYF.

The chain uses TRBV10-3 and TRBJ2-5; tentative D call: TRBD2 (5 bases). The V and J ends lost 5 bases and 0 bases respectively, with 7 bases between them. Germline V gene lookup returns CDR1 ENHRY and CDR2 SYGVKD. CDR3 length: 13 amino acids. The CDR3 DNA reads TGTGCCATCAGTTCCGGGGACCAAGAGACCCAGTACTTC. Amino acid sequence: CAISSGDQETQYF.

This clonotype was seen more than once but under ten times. V is TRBV27 and J is TRBJ2-7; no clear D. The germline CDR1 and CDR2 sequences are MNHEY and SMNVEV (reference sequence). The V gene lost 3 bases and the J gene lost 3 bases, with 9 bases spanning the gap. The CDR3 length is 13 residues. CDR3 amino acids: CASSFLPGYEQYF. As DNA, the CDR3 is TGTGCCAGCAGTTTCTTGCCCGGCTACGAGCAGTACTTC.